This section outlines one T cell receptor beta chain sequence together with its context. These data originate in a study of control samples from healthy donors and cancer patients. The CDR3 runs to 14 residues. With 5 bases removed from V and 2 bases from J, the gap between germline ends came to 10 bases. Per the germline V gene, CDR1 is MNHEY and CDR2 is SVGAGI. Clones were read by immunoSEQ multiplex PCR, and TCRdb kept only the in-frame ones, dropping some. The sample has about 72,000 clones; 85% to 95% are singletons. The TCR comes from a woman aged 55-70 years in good health. The gene calls are TRBV6-5 and TRBJ1-5, with a possible D match to TRBD1 (5 bases). Sequencing was done on a sample of blood. The DNA for the CDR3 is TGTGCCAGCAGTCGCCGGGACGGCAATCAGCCCCAGCATTTT. Translation: CASSRRDGNQPQHF.